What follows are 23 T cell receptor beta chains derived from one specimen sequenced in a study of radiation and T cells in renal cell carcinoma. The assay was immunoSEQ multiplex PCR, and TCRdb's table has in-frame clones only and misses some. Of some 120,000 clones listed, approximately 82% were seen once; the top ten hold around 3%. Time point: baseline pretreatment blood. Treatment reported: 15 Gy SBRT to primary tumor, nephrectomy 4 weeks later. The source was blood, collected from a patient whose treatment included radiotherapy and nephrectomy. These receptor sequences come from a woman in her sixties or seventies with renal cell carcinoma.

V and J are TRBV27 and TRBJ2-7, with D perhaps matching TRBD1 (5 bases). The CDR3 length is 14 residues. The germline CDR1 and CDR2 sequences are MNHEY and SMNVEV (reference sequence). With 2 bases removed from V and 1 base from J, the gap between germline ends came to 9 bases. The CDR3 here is CASSLVAGSYEQYF. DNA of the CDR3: TGTGCCAGCAGTTTAGTGGCAGGGTCCTACGAGCAGTACTTC.

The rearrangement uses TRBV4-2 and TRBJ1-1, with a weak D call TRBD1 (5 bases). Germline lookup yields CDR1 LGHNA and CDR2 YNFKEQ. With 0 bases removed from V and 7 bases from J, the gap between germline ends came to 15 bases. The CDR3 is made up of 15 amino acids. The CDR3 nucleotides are TGTGCCAGCAGCCAAGATCGGAGAACAGGTGGTGAAGCTTTCTTT. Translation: CASSQDRRTGGEAFF.

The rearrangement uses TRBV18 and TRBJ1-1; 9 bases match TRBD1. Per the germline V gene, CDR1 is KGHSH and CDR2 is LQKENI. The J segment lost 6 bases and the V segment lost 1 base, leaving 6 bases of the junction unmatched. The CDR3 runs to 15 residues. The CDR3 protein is CASSPQGQGMSEAFF. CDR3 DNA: TGTGCCAGCTCACCACAAGGACAGGGGATGTCTGAAGCTTTCTTT.

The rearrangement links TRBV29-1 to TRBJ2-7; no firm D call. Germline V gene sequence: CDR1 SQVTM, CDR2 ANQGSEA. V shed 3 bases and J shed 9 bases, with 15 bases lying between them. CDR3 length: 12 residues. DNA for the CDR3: TGCAGCGTTGAGGGCGAAGCTGGCATGCAGTACTTC. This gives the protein CSVEGEAGMQYF.

CDR3: CASSSWQETQYF. Here the CDR3 DNA reads TGTGCCAGCAGTTCTTGGCAAGAGACCCAGTACTTC. The chain links TRBV28 to TRBJ2-5; no firm D call. The CDR3 has 12 amino acids. V shed 4 bases and J shed 2 bases, with 5 bases lying between them. The V gene's germline CDR1 is MDHEN and CDR2 SYDVKM.

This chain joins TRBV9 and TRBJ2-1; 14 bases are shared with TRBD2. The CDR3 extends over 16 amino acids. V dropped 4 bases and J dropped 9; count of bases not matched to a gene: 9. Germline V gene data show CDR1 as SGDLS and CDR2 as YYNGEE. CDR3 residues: CASSFGTSGSSSEQFF. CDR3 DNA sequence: TGTGCCAGCAGCTTCGGGACTAGCGGGAGTTCCAGTGAGCAGTTCTTC.

CDR3 loop: CASSLGLLPYEQYF. The CDR3 DNA is TGTGCCAGCAGCTTGGGGCTACTTCCCTACGAGCAGTACTTC. The chain couples TRBV7-2 to TRBJ2-7; possible D gene TRBD1, 5 bases. CDR3 length equals 14 residues. Germline values: CDR1 SGHTA, CDR2 FQGNSA. V lost 3 bases to trimming and J lost 2 bases, with 11 bases between them.

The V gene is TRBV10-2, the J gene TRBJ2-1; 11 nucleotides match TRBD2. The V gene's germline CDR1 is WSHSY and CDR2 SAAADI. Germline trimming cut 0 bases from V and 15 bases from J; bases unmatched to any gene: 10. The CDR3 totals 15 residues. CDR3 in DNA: TGCGCCAGCAGTGAGTCGAGGGGACTAGCGGATAGCGGGTTCTTC. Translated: CASSESRGLADSGFF.

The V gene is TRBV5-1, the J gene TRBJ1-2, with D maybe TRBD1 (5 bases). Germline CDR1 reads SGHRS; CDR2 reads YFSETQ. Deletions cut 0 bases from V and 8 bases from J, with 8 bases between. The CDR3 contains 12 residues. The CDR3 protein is CASSLDRYGYTF. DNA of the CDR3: TGCGCCAGCAGCTTGGACAGGTACGGCTACACCTTC.

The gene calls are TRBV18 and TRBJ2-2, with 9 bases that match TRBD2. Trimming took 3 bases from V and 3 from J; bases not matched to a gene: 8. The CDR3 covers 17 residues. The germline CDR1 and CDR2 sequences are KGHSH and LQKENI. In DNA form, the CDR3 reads TGTGCCAGCTCACCCCTACTAGCGGGCCTAGACACCGGGGAGCTGTTTTTT. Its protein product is CASSPLLAGLDTGELFF.

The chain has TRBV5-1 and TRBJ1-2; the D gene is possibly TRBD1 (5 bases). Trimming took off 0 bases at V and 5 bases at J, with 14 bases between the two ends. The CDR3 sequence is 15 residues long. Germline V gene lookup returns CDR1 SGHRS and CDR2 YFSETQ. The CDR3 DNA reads TGCGCCAGCAGCTTGGGCAGGGTGGAGGAGTATGGCTACACCTTC. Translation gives CASSLGRVEEYGYTF.

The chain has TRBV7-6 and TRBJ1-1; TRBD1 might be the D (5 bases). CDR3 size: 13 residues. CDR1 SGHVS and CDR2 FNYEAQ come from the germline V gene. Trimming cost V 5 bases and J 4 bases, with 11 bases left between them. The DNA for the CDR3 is TGTGCCAGCAGCCTCAGTGGGGCCACTGAAGCTTTCTTT. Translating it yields CASSLSGATEAFF.

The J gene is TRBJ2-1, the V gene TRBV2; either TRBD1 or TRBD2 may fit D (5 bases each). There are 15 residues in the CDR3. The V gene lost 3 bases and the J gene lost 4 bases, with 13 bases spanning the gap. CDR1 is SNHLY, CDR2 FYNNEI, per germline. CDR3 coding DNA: TGTGCCAGCAGTGACGAGAGGGGCTTTTACAATGAGCAGTTCTTC. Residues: CASSDERGFYNEQFF.

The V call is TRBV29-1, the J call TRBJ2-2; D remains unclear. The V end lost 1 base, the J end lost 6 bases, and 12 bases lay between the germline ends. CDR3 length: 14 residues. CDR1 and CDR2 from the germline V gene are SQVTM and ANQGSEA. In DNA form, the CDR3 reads TGCAGCGTTGAAGGCGAAGGGTACGCCGGGGAGCTGTTTTTT. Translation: CSVEGEGYAGELFF.

CDR3: CASSMREGHQPQHF. CDR3 DNA: TGTGCCAGTAGTATGAGGGAGGGCCATCAGCCCCAGCATTTT. The chain couples TRBV19 to TRBJ1-5; D call uncertain. The CDR3 runs to 14 residues. Germline CDR1 and CDR2: LNHDA and SQIVND (reference sequence). Trimming pared 3 bases from V and 5 bases from J, leaving 11 bases between.

The CDR3 spells CASSPAGPGGDLYGYTF. The CDR3 DNA follows: TGTGCCAGCTCACCAGCAGGCCCGGGGGGCGACCTTTATGGCTACACCTTC. This chain links TRBV18 with TRBJ1-2; tentatively, D is TRBD1 (6 bases). The CDR3 is 17 residues long. CDR1 is KGHSH, CDR2 LQKENI, per germline. Trimming cost V 2 bases and J 5 bases, with 21 bases left between them.

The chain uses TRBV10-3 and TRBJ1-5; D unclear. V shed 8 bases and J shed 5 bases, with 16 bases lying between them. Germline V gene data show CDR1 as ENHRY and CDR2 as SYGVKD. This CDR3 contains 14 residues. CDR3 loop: CAISESADYQPQHF. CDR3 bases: TGTGCCATCTCGGAATCTGCAGACTATCAGCCCCAGCATTTT.

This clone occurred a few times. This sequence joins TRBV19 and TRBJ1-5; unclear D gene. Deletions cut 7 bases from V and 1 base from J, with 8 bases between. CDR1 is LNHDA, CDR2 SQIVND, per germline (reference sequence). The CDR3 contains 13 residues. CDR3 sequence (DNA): TGTGCCAGTAACAAAGGGAGCAATCAGCCCCAGCATTTT. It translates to CASNKGSNQPQHF.

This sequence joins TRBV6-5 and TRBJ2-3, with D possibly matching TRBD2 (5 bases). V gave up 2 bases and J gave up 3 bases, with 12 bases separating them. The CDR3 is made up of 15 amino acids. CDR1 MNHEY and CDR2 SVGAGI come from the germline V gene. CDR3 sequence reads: CASSYRGIETDTQYF. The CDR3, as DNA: TGTGCCAGCAGTTACCGGGGAATTGAGACAGATACGCAGTATTTT.

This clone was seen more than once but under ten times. CDR3 sequence (DNA): TGTGCCAGCAGTCTCCTTAACTATGGCTACACCTTC. Translation: CASSLLNYGYTF. The chain has TRBV27 and TRBJ1-2, with D hard to call. The germline gives CDR1 MNHEY, CDR2 SMNVEV (reference sequence). The CDR3 runs to 12 residues. Trimming left V 5 bases short and J 1 base short, with 5 bases between.

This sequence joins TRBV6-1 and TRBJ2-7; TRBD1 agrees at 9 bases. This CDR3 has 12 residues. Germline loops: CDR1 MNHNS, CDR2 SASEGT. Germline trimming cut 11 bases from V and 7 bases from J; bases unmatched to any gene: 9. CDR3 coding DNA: TGTGCCGGCACGGGACAGGGTGATGAGCAGTACTTC. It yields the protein CAGTGQGDEQYF.

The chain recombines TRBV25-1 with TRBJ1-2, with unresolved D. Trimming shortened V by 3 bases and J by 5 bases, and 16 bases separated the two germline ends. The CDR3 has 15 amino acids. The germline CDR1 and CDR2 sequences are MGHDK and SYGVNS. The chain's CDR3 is CASSEVGGSFYGYTF. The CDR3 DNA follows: TGTGCCAGCAGTGAGGTCGGAGGAAGCTTTTATGGCTACACCTTC.

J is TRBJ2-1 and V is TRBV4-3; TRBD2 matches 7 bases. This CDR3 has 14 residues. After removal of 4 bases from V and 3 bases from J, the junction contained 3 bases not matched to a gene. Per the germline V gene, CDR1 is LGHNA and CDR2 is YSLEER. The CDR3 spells CASSRTGGYNEQFF. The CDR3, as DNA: TGCGCCAGCAGCCGCACGGGGGGCTACAATGAGCAGTTCTTC.